This is a list of T cell receptor beta chains from one sample in a study of blood T cell repertoires in COVID-19. The repertoire was sequenced with immunoSEQ multiplex PCR; TCRdb's copy has only in-frame clones and lacks some. The data contain 70,000 to 95,000 clones, 75% to 90% of them seen just once; the ten biggest clones take up roughly an eighth. Source material: peripheral blood. Receptors originate from a human donor in a cohort sampled during active COVID-19. CDR3s include the opening cysteine and the closing phenylalanine or tryptophan. The D gene is left open where the match is weak. Size values are once, few and many counts, or a class for expanded clones, and some rows have none.

abundance,j_gene,v_gene,d_gene,CDR3aa,CDR3nt
.,TRBJ2-7,TRBV11-1,.,CASTQLPGADYEQYF,TGTGCCAGCACCCAACTTCCAGGGGCGGACTACGAGCAGTACTTC
.,TRBJ2-5,TRBV2,.,CASSSNRVETQYF,TGTGCCAGCAGTTCCAACAGGGTAGAGACCCAGTACTTC
.,TRBJ1-4,TRBV5-1,TRBD1,CASSLGQGFEKLFF,TGCGCCAGCAGCCTAGGACAGGGGTTTGAAAAACTGTTTTTT
.,TRBJ1-2,TRBV2,.,CASRLTDFYTF,TGTGCCAGCAGATTGACGGACTTCTACACCTTC
.,TRBJ2-1,TRBV7-3,TRBD2,CASSLNSGGAIEQFF,TGTGCCAGCAGCTTAAATAGCGGGGGGGCCATTGAGCAGTTCTTC
medium-sized,TRBJ2-2,TRBV5-1,.,CASSFNSRTGELFF,TGCGCCAGCAGCTTTAACTCTCGAACCGGGGAGCTGTTTTTT
.,TRBJ1-2,TRBV6-5,TRBD1,CASSDTDRGGYGYTF,TGTGCCAGCAGCGATACAGACAGGGGTGGATATGGCTACACCTTC
.,TRBJ2-2,TRBV4-1,TRBD2,CASSQEHAGGPGTGELFF,TGCGCCAGCAGCCAAGAGCATGCGGGGGGGCCGGGCACCGGGGAGCTGTTTTTT
few,TRBJ1-4,TRBV4-1,TRBD1,CASSPRAQGASANEKLFF,TGCGCCAGCAGCCCCCGGGCGCAGGGGGCCTCGGCTAATGAAAAACTGTTTTTT
few,TRBJ2-7,TRBV18,.,CASSPRAGQRNEQYF,TGTGCCAGCTCACCTCGGGCAGGGCAGAGGAACGAGCAGTACTTC
once,TRBJ2-1,TRBV9,TRBD1,CASGKGARNNEQFF,TGTGCCAGCGGGAAGGGGGCGAGGAACAATGAGCAGTTCTTC
.,TRBJ2-2,TRBV12-3/TRBV12-4,.,CATGGNTGELFF,TGTGCTACCGGGGGAAACACCGGGGAGCTGTTTTTT
.,TRBJ1-1,TRBV28,TRBD1,CASSAGTGVTEAFF,TGTGCCAGCAGTGCCGGGACAGGGGTTACTGAAGCTTTCTTT
.,TRBJ1-1,TRBV5-6,.,CASSLAGGWYTEAFF,TGTGCCAGCAGCTTGGCCGGGGGGTGGTACACTGAAGCTTTCTTT
once,TRBJ1-2,TRBV7-9,TRBD1,CASSIGTGGWWVNGYTF,TGTGCCAGCAGCATCGGGACAGGGGGCTGGTGGGTCAATGGCTACACCTTC
few,TRBJ2-5,TRBV5-1,.,CASRQDPQGETQYF,TGCGCCAGCAGACAGGACCCGCAGGGAGAGACCCAGTACTTC
.,TRBJ2-5,TRBV7-9,TRBD1,CASSFLTGGEETQYF,TGTGCCAGCAGCTTCCTGACAGGGGGCGAAGAGACCCAGTACTTC
.,TRBJ1-2,TRBV2,.,CASSEGPGMGYGYTF,TGTGCCAGCAGTGAAGGGCCAGGGATGGGGTATGGCTACACCTTC
.,TRBJ1-2,TRBV5-4,TRBD1,CASSLGGTGRNYGYTF,TGTGCCAGCAGCTTGGGCGGGACAGGGAGAAACTATGGCTACACCTTC
.,TRBJ1-6,TRBV7-3,.,CASAPSTSYNSPLHF,TGTGCCAGCGCCCCCAGTACCTCCTATAATTCACCCCTCCACTTT
.,TRBJ1-6,TRBV18,.,CASSPSPGDTLHF,TGTGCCAGCTCACCATCCCCAGGGGATACCCTCCACTTT
.,TRBJ1-3,TRBV7-2,.,CASSWTDGNTIYF,TGTGCCAGCAGCTGGACAGACGGAAACACCATATATTTT
.,TRBJ2-1,TRBV11-3,TRBD2,CASSRPSTAGAHNEQFF,TGTGCCAGCAGCCGACCCTCCACAGCGGGGGCCCACAATGAGCAGTTCTTC
once,TRBJ1-4,TRBV10-3,TRBD1,CAISGQGAANEKLFF,TGTGCCATCAGTGGGCAGGGGGCGGCTAATGAAAAACTGTTTTTT
.,TRBJ1-2,TRBV6-6,.,CASRWDIGYTF,TGTGCCAGCAGATGGGACATTGGCTACACCTTC
.,TRBJ2-5,TRBV7-2,TRBD2,CASSPQGLREETQYF,TGTGCCAGCAGCCCCCAGGGACTACGGGAAGAGACCCAGTACTTC
few,TRBJ2-7,TRBV27,TRBD2,CASSTGTSGGFSYEQYF,TGTGCCAGCAGTACCGGGACTAGCGGAGGGTTCTCCTACGAGCAGTACTTC
few,TRBJ2-7,TRBV19,.,CATSPGNWGPTTYEQYF,TGTGCCACTTCCCCCGGGAACTGGGGGCCAACAACCTACGAGCAGTACTTC
.,TRBJ2-5,TRBV5-1,.,CASSFSREQETQYF,TGCGCCAGCAGCTTTTCCCGGGAGCAAGAGACCCAGTACTTC
.,TRBJ1-1,TRBV7-8,.,CASSRRGNTEAFF,TGTGCCAGCAGCCGTAGGGGTAACACTGAAGCTTTCTTT
.,TRBJ1-2,TRBV28,.,CASTPRFDRNYGYTF,TGTGCCAGCACCCCACGGTTTGATCGTAACTATGGCTACACCTTC
.,TRBJ2-2,TRBV7-8,TRBD1,CASSPWGTGVTGELFF,TGTGCCAGCAGCCCCTGGGGAACAGGGGTAACCGGGGAGCTGTTTTTT
few,TRBJ2-7,TRBV5-5,.,CASTIQGGRNEQYF,TGTGCCAGCACTATTCAAGGAGGGAGGAACGAGCAGTACTTC
.,TRBJ2-2,TRBV9,TRBD1,CASSIRQGGNGELFF,TGTGCCAGCAGCATCCGACAGGGGGGTAACGGGGAGCTGTTTTTT
.,TRBJ1-2,TRBV28,.,CASVGGHNYGYTF,TGTGCCAGCGTGGGCGGACACAACTATGGCTACACCTTC
few,TRBJ1-6,TRBV7-6,TRBD1,CASSWGTGASSYNSPLHF,TGTGCCAGCAGCTGGGGGACAGGGGCCTCGTCGTATAATTCACCCCTCCACTTT
once,TRBJ1-1,TRBV19,TRBD1,CASSAIQGLSPEAFF,TGTGCCAGTAGTGCAATACAGGGGTTGAGTCCTGAAGCTTTCTTT
.,TRBJ1-4,TRBV20-1,.,CSASQANEKLFF,TGCAGTGCTAGTCAGGCTAATGAAAAACTGTTTTTT
.,TRBJ1-1,TRBV18,.,CASSPPSRAEAFF,TGTGCCAGCTCACCACCGAGTAGAGCTGAAGCTTTCTTT
.,TRBJ2-1,TRBV5-1,TRBD2,CASSLLRLSGGAHEQFF,TGCGCCAGCAGCTTGTTAAGGCTAAGCGGGGGGGCTCATGAGCAGTTCTTC
.,TRBJ2-3,TRBV10-2,.,CASRGDYSDTQYF,TGCGCCAGCAGGGGTGACTATTCAGATACGCAGTATTTT
.,TRBJ2-2,TRBV7-9,.,CASSSPNRGGTGELFF,TGTGCCAGCAGCAGCCCCAACAGGGGAGGTACCGGGGAGCTGTTTTTT
.,TRBJ2-3,TRBV4-1,.,CASSYRLVSTDTQYF,TGCGCCAGCAGCTATCGACTAGTAAGCACAGATACGCAGTATTTT
.,TRBJ1-5,TRBV5-5,TRBD1,CASSLLTGGGNQPQHF,TGTGCCAGCAGCTTACTAACAGGGGGAGGCAATCAGCCCCAGCATTTT
.,TRBJ2-7,TRBV5-1,.,CASHSTGTDYEQYF,TGCGCCAGCCACTCTACGGGGACTGACTACGAGCAGTACTTC
.,TRBJ1-4,TRBV28,TRBD1,CASRTTGGGGKLFF,TGTGCCAGCAGGACGACAGGGGGCGGCGGAAAACTGTTTTTT
.,TRBJ2-1,TRBV7-2,TRBD1,CASSQDRGAYNEQFF,TGTGCCAGCAGTCAGGACAGGGGCGCCTACAATGAGCAGTTCTTC
.,TRBJ1-4,TRBV18,.,CASSPGHLEKLFF,TGTGCCAGCTCACCGGGACACCTGGAAAAACTGTTTTTT
.,TRBJ1-6,TRBV5-6,.,CASSLTGSSSPLHF,TGTGCCAGCAGCTTAACGGGTTCAAGCTCACCCCTCCACTTT
.,TRBJ1-6,TRBV5-1,.,CASSLAPQGNSPLHF,TGCGCCAGCAGCTTGGCCCCACAGGGCAATTCACCCCTCCACTTT
once,TRBJ1-4,TRBV27,TRBD1,CASSMGQGWKLFF,TGTGCCAGCAGTATGGGACAGGGATGGAAACTGTTTTTT
.,TRBJ2-1,TRBV4-1,.,CASSHESLMVEQFF,TGCGCCAGCAGCCACGAGTCCTTGATGGTTGAGCAGTTCTTC
many,TRBJ1-2,TRBV21-1,.,CASRRRRKSMRYTF,TGTGCCAGCAGGAGGAGACGGAAGTCTATGCGCTACACCTTC